Sequencing of this T cell receptor beta chain was carried out in a study of TIL therapy for anti-PD-1-resistant metastatic lung cancer. Study outcomes and limitations: Many TIL product clones were absent from baseline tumor, suggesting clonal contraction.

Notes on this clone: The antigen is undetermined.

The libraries were made with immunoSEQ v3. The repertoire was sequenced with immunoSEQ multiplex PCR; TCRdb's copy has only in-frame clones and lacks some. The repertoire has approximately 27,000 clones, approximately 77% of them found once; the top ten carry 7% to 9.5%. Per the germline V gene, CDR1 is ENHRY and CDR2 is SYGVKD. The CDR3 extends over 14 amino acids. V gave up 6 bases and J gave up 0 bases, with 9 bases separating them. Documented time point: pre-treatment sample, taken before nivolumab and TIL therapy. Pleural nodules or supraclavicular lymph nodes made up most of the excised metastases sampled.

The sequence was collected from a person between 25 and 79 years old with non-small cell lung cancer. The specimen comprised tumor tissue, sampled at baseline. This rearrangement joins TRBV10-3 to TRBJ2-1; possibly TRBD1 or TRBD2 for D (5 bases each). CDR3 residues: CAIRADNSYNEQFF. CDR3 bases: TGTGCCATCAGAGCGGACAACTCCTACAATGAGCAGTTCTTC.